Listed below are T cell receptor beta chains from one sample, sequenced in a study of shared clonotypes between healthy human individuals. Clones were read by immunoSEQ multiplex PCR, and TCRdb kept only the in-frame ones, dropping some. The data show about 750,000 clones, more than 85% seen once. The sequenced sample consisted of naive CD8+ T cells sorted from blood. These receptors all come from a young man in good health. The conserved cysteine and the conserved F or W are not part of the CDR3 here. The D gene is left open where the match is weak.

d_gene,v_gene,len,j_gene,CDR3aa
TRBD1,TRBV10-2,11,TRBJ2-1,ASSEDRGDEQF
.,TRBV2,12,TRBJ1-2,ASSTSDGLYGYT
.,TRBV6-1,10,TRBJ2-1,ASSEVRFGQF
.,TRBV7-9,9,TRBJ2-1,ASSLEGEQF
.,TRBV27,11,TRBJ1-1,ASSPGGDTEAF
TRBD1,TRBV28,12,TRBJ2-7,ASTQTGVTYEQY
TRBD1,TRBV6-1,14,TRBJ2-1,ASSEFLGGQNNEQF
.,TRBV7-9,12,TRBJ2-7,ASSLESGRYEQY
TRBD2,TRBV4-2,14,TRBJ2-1,ASSQVSGANYNEQF
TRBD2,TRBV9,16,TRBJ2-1,ASSQTSGIYRTYNEQF
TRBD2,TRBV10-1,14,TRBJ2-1,ASSGTSGVNNNEQF
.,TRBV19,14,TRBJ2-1,ASSPSQGRSYNEQF
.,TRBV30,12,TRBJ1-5,AWSVWGAYQPQH
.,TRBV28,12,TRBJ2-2,ASSFRNHTGELF
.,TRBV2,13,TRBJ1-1,ASSELGHTNTEAF
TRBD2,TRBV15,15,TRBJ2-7,ATSTLGGAGSPHEQY
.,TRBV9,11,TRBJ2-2,ASSVGIPGELF
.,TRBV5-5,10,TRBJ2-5,ASSDRRETQY
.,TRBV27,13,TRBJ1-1,ASSSDSEMNTEAF